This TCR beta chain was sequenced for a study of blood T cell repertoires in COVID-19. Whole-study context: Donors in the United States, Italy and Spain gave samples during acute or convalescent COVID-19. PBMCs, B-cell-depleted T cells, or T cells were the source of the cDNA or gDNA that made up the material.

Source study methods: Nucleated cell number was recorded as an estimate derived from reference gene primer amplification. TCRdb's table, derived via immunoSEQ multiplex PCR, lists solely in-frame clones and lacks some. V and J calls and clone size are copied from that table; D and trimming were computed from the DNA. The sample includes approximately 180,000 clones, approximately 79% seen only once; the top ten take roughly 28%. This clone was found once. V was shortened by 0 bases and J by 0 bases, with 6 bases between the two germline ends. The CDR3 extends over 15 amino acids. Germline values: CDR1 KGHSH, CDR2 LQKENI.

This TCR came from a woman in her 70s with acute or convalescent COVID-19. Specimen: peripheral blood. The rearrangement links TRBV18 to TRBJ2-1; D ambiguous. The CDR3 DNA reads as TGTGCCAGCTCACCACCCCTAGACTCCTACAATGAGCAGTTCTTC. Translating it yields CASSPPLDSYNEQFF. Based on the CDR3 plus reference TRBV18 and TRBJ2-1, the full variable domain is NAGVMQNPRHLVRRRGQEARLRCSPMKGHSHVYWYRQLPEEGLKFMVYLQKENIIDESGMPKERFSAEFPKEGPSILRIQQVVRGDSAAYFCASSPPLDSYNEQFFGPGTRLTVL.